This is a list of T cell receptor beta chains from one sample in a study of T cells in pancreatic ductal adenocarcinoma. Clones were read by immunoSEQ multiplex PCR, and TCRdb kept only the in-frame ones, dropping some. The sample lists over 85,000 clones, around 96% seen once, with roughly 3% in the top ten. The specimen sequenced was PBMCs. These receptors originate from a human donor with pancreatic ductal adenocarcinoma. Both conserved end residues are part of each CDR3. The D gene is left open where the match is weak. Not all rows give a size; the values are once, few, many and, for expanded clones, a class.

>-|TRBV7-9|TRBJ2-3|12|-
CASSPGTDTQYF
TGTGCCAGCAGCCCAGGGACAGATACGCAGTATTTT
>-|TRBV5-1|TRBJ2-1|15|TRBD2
CASSLTSGTYNEQFF
TGCGCCAGCAGCCTGACTAGCGGGACCTACAATGAGCAGTTCTTC
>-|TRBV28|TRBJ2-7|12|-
CASSSGGREQYF
TGTGCCAGCAGTTCAGGAGGGCGCGAGCAGTACTTC
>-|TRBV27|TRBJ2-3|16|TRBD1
CASRPRQGDFADTQYF
TGTGCCAGCAGGCCTAGACAGGGGGATTTCGCAGATACGCAGTATTTT
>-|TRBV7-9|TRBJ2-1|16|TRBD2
CASSPKGLGSYNEQFF
TGTGCCAGCAGCCCGAAGGGACTAGGGAGCTACAATGAGCAGTTCTTC
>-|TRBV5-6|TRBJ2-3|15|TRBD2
CASRPGGPGTDTQYF
TGTGCCAGCAGACCGGGAGGGCCGGGCACAGATACGCAGTATTTT
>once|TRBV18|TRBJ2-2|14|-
CASSPWEETGELFF
TGTGCCAGCTCACCTTGGGAGGAGACCGGGGAGCTGTTTTTT
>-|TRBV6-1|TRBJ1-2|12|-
CAITGNQYGYTF
TGTGCCATAACAGGGAACCAATATGGCTACACCTTC
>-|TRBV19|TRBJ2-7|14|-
CASRRAGEDYEQYF
TGTGCCAGTCGTCGGGCAGGGGAAGATTACGAGCAGTACTTC
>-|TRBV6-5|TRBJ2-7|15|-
CASSYSMASSYEQYF
TGTGCCAGCAGTTACTCGATGGCTAGCTCCTACGAGCAGTACTTC
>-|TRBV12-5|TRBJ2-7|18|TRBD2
CASGWTSVKVGSSYEQYF
TGTGCTAGTGGATGGACTAGCGTCAAGGTGGGAAGCTCCTACGAGCAGTACTTC
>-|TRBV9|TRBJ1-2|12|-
CASSVDSYGYTF
TGTGCCAGCAGCGTCGACAGCTATGGCTACACCTTC
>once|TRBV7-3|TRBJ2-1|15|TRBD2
CASSPGTSIYNEQFF
TGTGCCAGCAGCCCCGGGACTAGTATTTACAATGAGCAGTTCTTC
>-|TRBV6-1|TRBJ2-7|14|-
CASSAQVGSYEQYF
TGTGCCAGCAGCGCCCAGGTGGGTTCCTACGAGCAGTACTTC
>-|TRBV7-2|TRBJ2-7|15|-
CASSLGQGFFYEQYF
TGTGCCAGCAGCTTAGGGCAGGGGTTTTTCTACGAGCAGTACTTC
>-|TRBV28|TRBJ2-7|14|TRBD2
CASKRGGSSYEQYF
TGTGCCAGCAAGAGAGGCGGGAGCTCCTACGAGCAGTACTTC
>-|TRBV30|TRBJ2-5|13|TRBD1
CAATRDRQETQYF
TGTGCCGCCACACGGGACAGACAAGAGACCCAGTACTTC
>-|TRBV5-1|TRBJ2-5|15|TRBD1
CASSIQDRVEETQYF
TGCGCCAGCAGCATCCAGGACAGGGTAGAAGAGACCCAGTACTTC
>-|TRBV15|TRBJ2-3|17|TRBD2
CATSRTATSASTDTQYF
TGTGCCACCAGCCGCACTGCTACTAGCGCTAGCACAGATACGCAGTATTTT
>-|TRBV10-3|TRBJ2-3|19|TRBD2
CAISDLGTSGRQRGDTQYF
TGTGCCATCAGTGACCTCGGGACTAGCGGGAGACAACGGGGAGATACGCAGTATTTT
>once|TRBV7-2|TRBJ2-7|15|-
CASRPRAGATYEQYF
TGTGCCAGCAGGCCACGGGCGGGCGCAACCTACGAGCAGTACTTC
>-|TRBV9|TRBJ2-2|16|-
CASSASGRTPIGELFF
TGTGCCAGCAGCGCAAGCGGACGGACCCCCATCGGCGAGCTGTTTTTT
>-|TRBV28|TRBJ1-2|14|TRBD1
CASRVGTANYGYTF
TGTGCCAGCAGGGTAGGGACAGCTAACTATGGCTACACCTTC